The 4 T cell receptor beta chains reported below all come from one sample, sequenced in a study of CD8+ T cells in alopecia areata (dated by TCRdb to between 2018 and 2020). Libraries were made using the immunoSEQ multiplex PCR assay. For TCR sequencing, RNA was extracted from every sample and reverse transcribed into cDNA to serve as template. TCRdb carries this immuneACCESS record with in-frame sequences only. Its versions omit some clonotypes, under half of them owing to an unresolved V gene in the studies checked, with the rest unexplained. The sample table shows about 200,000 clones, and 35% to 45% are seen once. Clones ranked in the top ten supply roughly 0.5% of the sample. The treatment or condition label, as the study defines it: oral pan-JAK inhibitor, 5-10 mg twice daily. The input for sequencing was CD4+ T cells sorted from blood, taken at roughly week 30, from a patient treated with tofacitinib. These receptors all come from a human donor with alopecia areata.

This clone was seen more than once but under ten times. The chain employs TRBV4-1 and TRBJ2-5; 10 bases fit TRBD2. The CDR3 is made up of 16 amino acids. V gave up 4 bases and J gave up 5 bases; unmatched junction bases: 10. Germline loops: CDR1 MGHRA, CDR2 YSYEKL. The CDR3: CASSPGLAELGETQYF. In nucleotides, the CDR3 is TGCGCCAGCAGCCCCGGACTAGCGGAGCTGGGGGAGACCCAGTACTTC.

This clone was observed a few times. The V call is TRBV30, the J call TRBJ1-5; the D gene is possibly TRBD1 (6 bases). The germline V gene has CDR1 GTSNPN and CDR2 SVGIG (reference sequence). Trimming cost V 7 bases and J 3 bases, with 13 bases left between them. The CDR3 is 13 amino acids. This chain's CDR3 is CAYSWGPNQPQHF. In DNA, the CDR3 is TGTGCCTATTCATGGGGGCCCAATCAGCCCCAGCATTTT.

This clone was counted a few times. This sequence joins TRBV6-5 and TRBJ1-1; D remains unclear. The CDR3 extends over 14 amino acids. Trimming left V 6 bases short and J 1 base short, with 12 bases between. Germline CDR1 MNHEY, CDR2 SVGAGI. CDR3 amino acids: CASSSGSPNTEAFF. DNA of the CDR3: TGTGCCAGCAGCTCAGGTTCGCCGAACACTGAAGCTTTCTTT.

The chain carries TRBV9 and TRBJ2-2; TRBD2 matches 7 bases. Trimming at V came to 4 bases and at J to 0 bases, leaving 6 bases not matched to a gene. Germline CDR1 reads SGDLS; CDR2 reads YYNGEE. The CDR3 runs 16 residues. This CDR3 is CASSTTGGANTGELFF. In nucleotides, the CDR3 is TGTGCCAGCAGCACGACGGGAGGAGCGAACACCGGGGAGCTGTTTTTT. Full variable domain (rest looked up from reference TRBV9 and TRBJ2-2): DSGVTQTPKHLITATGQRVTLRCSPRSGDLSVYWYQQSLDQGLQFLIQYYNGEERAKGNILERFSAQQFPDLHSELNLSSLELGDSALYFCASSTTGGANTGELFFGEGSRLTVL.